Shown below are 28 T cell receptor beta chains from a single sample sequenced in a study of CD8 T cells in ankylosing spondylitis. TCRdb reprocessed the 5' RACE reads via MiXCR and lists one record per CDR3 protein. This table has 200,000 to 250,000 distinct CDR3 sequences, more than 9% appearing once. The sequenced sample consisted of blood, either unsorted or a sorted T cell fraction (not recorded which). The source of these receptors is a male donor with ankylosing spondylitis or in good health (not recorded which).

Many counts were recorded for this clonotype. The CDR3 reads CASSLFFGAESTDTQYF. The CDR3 bases are TGTGCCAGCAGTTTATTTTTCGGAGCCGAGAGCACAGATACGCAGTATTTT. V usage is TRBV27 and J usage is TRBJ2-3; D gene unclear. Germline values: CDR1 MNHEY, CDR2 SMNVEV (reference sequence). This CDR3 has 17 residues. V shed 1 base and J shed 0 bases, with 14 bases lying between them.

This clonotype has a handful of counts. The chain combines TRBV19 with TRBJ2-3; possibly TRBD2 for D (6 bases). Trimming pared 4 bases from V and 6 bases from J, leaving 14 bases between. This CDR3 is built from 14 residues. Germline V gene data show CDR1 as LNHDA and CDR2 as SQIVND (reference sequence). The CDR3 spells CASSRGGGSDTQYF. DNA for the CDR3: TGTGCCAGTAGTAGAGGAGGAGGGTCGGATACGCAGTATTTT. Full variable domain (missing parts from reference TRBV19 and TRBJ2-3): DGGITQSPKYLFRKEGQNVTLSCEQNLNHDAMYWYRQDPGQGLRLIYYSQIVNDFQKGDIAEGYSVSREKKESFPLTVTSAQKNPTAFYLCASSRGGGSDTQYFGPGTRLTVL.

The sample holds many counts of this clonotype. This chain uses TRBV7-9 with TRBJ1-4; possibly TRBD1 for D (5 bases). Trimming removed 4 bases at V and 7 bases at J, with 16 bases between. The CDR3 has 15 residues. CDR1 is SEHNR and CDR2 is FQNEAQ in the germline V gene (reference sequence). The chain's CDR3 is CASSYAEGRAEKLFF. CDR3 nucleotides: TGTGCCAGCAGCTACGCGGAGGGCAGGGCTGAAAAACTGTTTTTT. The entire variable domain, with the rest obtained from reference TRBV7-9 and TRBJ1-4, is as follows: DTGVSQNPRHKITKRGQNVTFRCDPISEHNRLYWYRQTLGQGPEFLTYFQNEAQLEKSRLLSDRFSAERPKGSFSTLEIQRTEQGDSAMYLCASSYAEGRAEKLFFGSGTQLSVL.

This clonotype has a count of ten or more. The CDR3 DNA is TGTGCCAGCAGCCGACAGGGAAACGAGCAGTACTTC. Translated, it gives CASSRQGNEQYF. The rearrangement uses TRBV7-9 and TRBJ2-7; 7 bases line up with TRBD1. The V and J ends lost 5 bases and 5 bases, in that order; junction bases with no gene match: 3. The CDR3 extends over 12 amino acids. Germline V gene sequence: CDR1 SEHNR, CDR2 FQNEAQ (reference sequence).

This clonotype has at least ten counts. The chain combines TRBV12-3 or TRBV12-4 with TRBJ2-7, with D unclear. Trimming stripped 1 base from V and 6 bases from J, with 7 bases between. The CDR3 is made up of 12 amino acids. CDR3 protein: CASSLGLLEQYF. The CDR3 DNA reads TGTGCCAGCAGTTTAGGTCTTCTCGAGCAGTACTTC.

There are a few counts of this clonotype. The chain is built from TRBV5-1 and TRBJ2-1; 8 bases line up with TRBD2. Germline-derived CDR1 and CDR2 are SGHRS and YFSETQ. There are 15 residues in the CDR3. Germline trimming cut 3 bases from V and 10 bases from J; bases unmatched to any gene: 12. DNA of the CDR3: TGCGCCAGCAGCTCGACTAGCGCCTGGGGGGGGGAGCAGTTCTTC. Residues: CASSSTSAWGGEQFF.

A few counts support this clonotype. The V gene is TRBV20-1, the J gene TRBJ1-2, with 7 bases matching TRBD1. Germline trimming cut 6 bases from V and 4 bases from J; bases unmatched to any gene: 5. Germline values: CDR1 DFQATT, CDR2 SNEGSKA (reference sequence). The CDR3 loop spans 12 amino acids. In DNA form, the CDR3 reads TGCAGTGCCTGGCCAGGGGGCTATGGCTACACCTTC. This gives the protein CSAWPGGYGYTF.

The chain is built from TRBV12-3 or TRBV12-4 and TRBJ2-7; 9 bases fit TRBD1. Unmatched junction bases numbered 8, after V lost 3 bases and J lost 2 bases. This CDR3 comprises 16 residues. CDR3 sequence reads: CASSFGRTGVPYEQYF. In nucleotides, the CDR3 is TGTGCCAGCAGTTTTGGGAGGACAGGGGTACCCTACGAGCAGTACTTC.

The chain is built from TRBV29-1 and TRBJ2-7; D is ambiguous. This CDR3 has 13 amino acids. Looked up from germline, CDR1 is SQVTM and CDR2 is ANQGSEA. Deletions cut 3 bases from V and 6 bases from J, with 15 bases between. CDR3 DNA: TGCAGCGTTGAGGCCGCGGCGCCGTCCGAGCAGTACTTC. This translates into CSVEAAAPSEQYF.

This chain uses TRBV30 with TRBJ2-3, with D possibly being TRBD1 (6 bases). Germline-derived CDR1 and CDR2 are GTSNPN and SVGIG (reference sequence). CDR3 length: 15 residues. V was shortened by 3 bases and J by 1 base, with 14 bases between the two germline ends. The DNA of the CDR3 is TGTGCCTGGAGCGGGACACCCTTGGGCACAGATACGCAGTATTTT. It specifies CAWSGTPLGTDTQYF.

The table lists this clonotype with many counts. This chain uses TRBV5-1 with TRBJ2-5; TRBD2 aligns across 8 bases. Germline CDR1 SGHRS, CDR2 YFSETQ. This CDR3 region has 16 residues. After removal of 2 bases from V and 3 bases from J, the junction contained 9 bases not matched to a gene. The CDR3 spells CASSFLAGGAEETQYF. The CDR3 bases are TGCGCCAGCAGCTTTCTGGCGGGGGGCGCTGAAGAGACCCAGTACTTC.

The table lists this clonotype with many counts. The chain links TRBV7-3 to TRBJ2-5, with D possibly being TRBD2 (5 bases). The length of the CDR3 is 13 residues. V gave up 3 bases and J gave up 1 base, with 6 bases separating them. Germline V gene sequence: CDR1 SGHTA, CDR2 FQGTGA. The CDR3, as DNA: TGTGCCAGCAGCTTTACTAGCCAAGAGACCCAGTACTTC. It yields the protein CASSFTSQETQYF.

This clonotype was detected many times. The chain is built from TRBV20-1 and TRBJ2-5, with D unresolved. In germline, CDR1 is DFQATT, CDR2 SNEGSKA (reference sequence). This CDR3 region has 11 residues. V lost 5 bases and J 0 bases, leaving 4 bases between the germline ends. For the CDR3, the DNA is TGCAGTGCTGAACACCAAGAGACCCAGTACTTC. Its translation is CSAEHQETQYF.

This clonotype was found a few times. The chain has TRBV11-2 and TRBJ2-1, with TRBD2 identical over 7 bases. Germline values: CDR1 SGHAT, CDR2 FQNNGV. V shed 2 bases and J 8 bases; nucleotides not matched to a gene: 6. This CDR3 spans 14 amino acids. Written as DNA, the CDR3 is TGTGCCAGCAGCTTACTTGGACTAGGCGATGAGCAGTTCTTC. It is translated as CASSLLGLGDEQFF.

This clonotype was detected a few times. V gene TRBV7-2 combines with J gene TRBJ1-2, with D perhaps TRBD1 (5 bases). Germline V gives CDR1 SGHTA, CDR2 FQGNSA. CDR3 length: 15 amino acids. Trimming removed 5 bases from V and 0 bases from J, with 13 bases in between. For the CDR3, the DNA is TGTGCCAGCAGCCCCGGGACCGTCCCTAACTATGGCTACACCTTC. It is translated as CASSPGTVPNYGYTF.

This clonotype was detected only a few times. CDR3 DNA: TGTGCCAGCAGTTCTGGACAGGGAGGTACGAATGAGCAGTTCTTC. Residues: CASSSGQGGTNEQFF. J is TRBJ2-1 and V is TRBV7-2, with 8 positions matching TRBD1. The ends lost 6 bases at V and 7 bases at J; junction bases unmatched: 11. The CDR3 runs to 15 residues. The germline V gene has CDR1 SGHTA and CDR2 FQGNSA.

This clonotype was seen ten or more times. The rearrangement joins TRBV7-9 to TRBJ2-3; D unresolved. Trimming shortened V by 2 bases and J by 4 bases, and 7 bases separated the two germline ends. The CDR3 runs to 13 residues. Germline-derived CDR1 and CDR2 are SEHNR and FQNEAQ (reference sequence). CDR3 DNA: TGTGCCAGCAGCTTAACGCCCGCAGATACGCAGTATTTT. Its translation: CASSLTPADTQYF.

This clonotype was counted many times. The chain joins TRBV19 to TRBJ1-5; TRBD1 agrees at 8 bases. Germline CDR1 LNHDA, CDR2 SQIVND (reference sequence). This CDR3 comprises 15 residues. The V and J ends lost 3 bases and 6 bases, in that order; junction bases with no gene match: 7. CDR3 sequence (DNA): TGTGCCAGTAGTATGGTCGGACAGGGCGGTCAGCCCCAGCATTTT. This sequence encodes CASSMVGQGGQPQHF.

At least ten counts were recorded for this clonotype. V usage is TRBV29-1 and J usage is TRBJ1-2; 12 bases are a match to TRBD1. The CDR3 covers 15 residues. Per germline, CDR1 SQVTM and CDR2 ANQGSEA. J lost 7 bases, V lost 6 bases, and 12 bases had no gene match. CDR3 nucleotide sequence: TGCAGCGTCTCGACCGGGACAGGGGGCGAGTCTGGCTACACCTTC. This sequence encodes CSVSTGTGGESGYTF.

The CDR3 DNA sequence: TGTGCCAGCAGCCCCGTCCTAGAAACTGGAAACACCATATATTTT. Translation: CASSPVLETGNTIYF. V is TRBV28 and J is TRBJ1-3, with D unclear. Germline CDR1 is MDHEN and CDR2 is SYDVKM. Trimming took 6 bases from V and 2 from J, leaving 14 bases between them. There are 15 residues in the CDR3.

This clonotype was seen ten or more times. The chain combines TRBV28 with TRBJ1-2; D remains ambiguous. The length of the CDR3 is 12 residues. Germline V gives CDR1 MDHEN, CDR2 SYDVKM. The germline V and J ends were trimmed by 7 bases and 6 bases, with 12 bases remaining between them. In DNA, the CDR3 is TGTGCCAGCAACTCAGGACGGGATGGCTACACCTTC. Encoded protein: CASNSGRDGYTF.

The V and J genes are TRBV6-5 and TRBJ2-7; perhaps TRBD2 as D (5 bases). Germline-derived CDR1 and CDR2 are MNHEY and SVGAGI. The CDR3 is 13 amino acids. V lost 2 bases and J 7 bases, leaving 12 bases between the germline ends. This CDR3 reads CASSYGLTGEQYF. The CDR3 DNA reads as TGTGCCAGCAGTTACGGGCTGACGGGAGAGCAGTACTTC.

The table lists this clonotype with many counts. The rearrangement uses TRBV5-1 and TRBJ2-3, with D uncertain. Germline assignment: CDR1 SGHRS and CDR2 YFSETQ. V dropped 1 base and J dropped 1 base, with 10 bases sitting between them. The CDR3 has 15 amino acids. Written as DNA, the CDR3 is TGCGCCAGCAGCTTGATTCCTGAGGGCACAGATACGCAGTATTTT. Amino acid sequence: CASSLIPEGTDTQYF.

In this sample, this clonotype turned up a few times. The chain carries TRBV12-3 or TRBV12-4 and TRBJ2-1; D uncertain. Deletions cut 8 bases from V and 2 bases from J, with 7 bases between. This CDR3 has 12 residues. The CDR3 nucleotides read TGTGCCAGCCTAGACACCTACAATGAGCAGTTCTTC. Translated: CASLDTYNEQFF.

This clonotype was counted many times. The V call is TRBV27, the J call TRBJ1-2; 12 bases align to TRBD1. This CDR3 comprises 15 residues. Germline V gene sequence: CDR1 MNHEY, CDR2 SMNVEV (reference sequence). The trim removed 5 bases at V and 4 bases at J, leaving 5 bases unmatched. The chain's CDR3 is CASSPGTGGGYGYTF. CDR3 nucleotide sequence: TGTGCCAGCAGTCCAGGGACAGGGGGCGGCTATGGCTACACCTTC.

This clonotype was recorded at least ten times. This chain uses TRBV5-1 with TRBJ1-5; TRBD1 is a possible D gene (6 bases). This CDR3 comprises 15 residues. Germline CDR1 and CDR2: SGHRS and YFSETQ. V dropped 4 bases and J dropped 7 bases, with 18 bases sitting between them. The CDR3 protein is CASSPTGRGDQPQHF. CDR3 nucleotides: TGCGCCAGCAGCCCAACGGGCAGGGGCGACCAGCCCCAGCATTTT.

This clonotype appeared many times. The rearrangement links TRBV28 to TRBJ2-2; perhaps D is TRBD1 or TRBD2 (5 bases each). Trimming removed 7 bases from V and 0 bases from J, with 21 bases in between. Looked up from germline, CDR1 is MDHEN and CDR2 is SYDVKM. The CDR3 consists of 18 residues. The CDR3 sequence: CASTIGYSWDANTGELFF. CDR3 nucleotides: TGTGCCAGCACCATAGGGTACAGTTGGGACGCGAACACCGGGGAGCTGTTTTTT.

The sample holds many counts of this clonotype. The chain is built from TRBV5-1 and TRBJ2-5, with D maybe TRBD2 (5 bases). The CDR3 length is 15 residues. The germline V gene has CDR1 SGHRS and CDR2 YFSETQ. The V end was cut by 2 bases, the J end by 2 bases, with 13 bases between. The DNA for the CDR3 is TGCGCCAGCAGCTTTGTACCCGGCGGGCAAGAGACCCAGTACTTC. Translation: CASSFVPGGQETQYF.